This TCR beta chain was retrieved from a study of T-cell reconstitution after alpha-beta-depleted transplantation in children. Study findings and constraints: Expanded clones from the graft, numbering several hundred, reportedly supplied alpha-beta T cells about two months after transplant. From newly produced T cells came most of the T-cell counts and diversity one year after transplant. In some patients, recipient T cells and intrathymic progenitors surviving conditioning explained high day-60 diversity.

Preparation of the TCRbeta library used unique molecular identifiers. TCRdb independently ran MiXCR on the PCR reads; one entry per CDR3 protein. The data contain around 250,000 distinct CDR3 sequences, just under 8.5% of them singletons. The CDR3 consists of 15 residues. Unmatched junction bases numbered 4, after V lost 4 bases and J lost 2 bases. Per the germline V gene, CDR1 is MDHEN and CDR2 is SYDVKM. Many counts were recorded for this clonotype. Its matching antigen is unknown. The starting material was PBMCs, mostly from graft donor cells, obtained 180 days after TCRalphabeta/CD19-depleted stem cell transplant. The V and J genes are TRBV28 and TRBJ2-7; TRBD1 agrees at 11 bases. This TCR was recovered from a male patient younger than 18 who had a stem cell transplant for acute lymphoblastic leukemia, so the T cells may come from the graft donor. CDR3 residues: CASSSGQGAPYEQYF. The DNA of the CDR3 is TGTGCCAGCAGTTCAGGACAGGGGGCCCCCTACGAGCAGTACTTC.